What follows describes a single T cell receptor beta chain. The record originates from a study of control samples from healthy donors and cancer patients. Clones were read by immunoSEQ multiplex PCR, and TCRdb kept only the in-frame ones, dropping some. This table holds nearly 200,000 clones, about 89% found once. The sequence was obtained from a young man in good health. Sequencing was done on a sample of blood.

CDR3 nucleotide sequence: TGTGCCAGCAGCCCCGGGGGCTGGTATGGCTACACCTTC. Its protein product is CASSPGGWYGYTF. This chain links TRBV6-4 with TRBJ1-2, with TRBD1 as a possible D gene (6 bases). The V end was cut by 6 bases, the J end by 5 bases, with 13 bases between. This CDR3 is built from 13 residues. Per the germline V gene, CDR1 is MRHNA and CDR2 is SNTAGT.